This TCR beta chain was obtained from a study of identical twins. TCRdb fed the 5' RACE reads into MiXCR, producing one record per CDR3 protein. Of around 490,000 distinct CDR3 sequences listed, more than 20% are singletons. CDR3 length equals 17 residues. The germline CDR1 and CDR2 sequences are MNHNS and SASEGT. The J segment lost 4 bases and the V segment lost 5 bases, leaving 13 bases of the junction unmatched. This same sample was also taken into another study, of yellow fever vaccine responses in identical twins. This second report adds: Twins' vaccine T cell responses reportedly seemed partly convergent and partly personalized.

The material sequenced was CD4+ T cells sorted from blood. The rearrangement uses TRBV6-1 and TRBJ2-1; TRBD1 matches at 8 bases. This receptor was identified in a woman in her late teens or twenties in good health. CDR3 protein: CASSKTTGTGPYNEQFF. The CDR3 DNA sequence: TGTGCCAGCAGTAAGACCACCGGGACAGGCCCTTACAATGAGCAGTTCTTC.